This T cell receptor beta chain was found in a study of CD8 T cells in Susac syndrome. RNA was extracted with the RNeasy kit, and a quantity of 0.5 to 1 ug was reverse transcribed using random hexamers. Using its own MiXCR run on the immunoSEQ multiplex PCR reads, TCRdb lists one record per CDR3 protein. The sample holds 100,000 to 150,000 distinct CDR3 sequences; over 85% are singletons and the top ten take about 0.2%. This CDR3 has 12 amino acids. Trimming pared 0 bases from V and 7 bases from J, leaving 4 bases between. Germline V gene lookup returns CDR1 SGHDT and CDR2 YYEEEE. The material sequenced was CD8+ T cells from PBMCs. The rearrangement links TRBV5-6 to TRBJ2-2; D is unresolved. This TCR was sampled from a human donor with Susac syndrome. In DNA form, the CDR3 reads TGTGCCAGCAGCTTGGTCGGCGGGGAGCTGTTTTTT. It codes for CASSLVGGELFF. The full variable domain, in which reference TRBV5-6 and TRBJ2-2 provide the parts outside the CDR3, is DAGVTQSPTHLIKTRGQQVTLRCSPKSGHDTVSWYQQALGQGPQFIFQYYEEEERQRGNFPDRFSGHQFPNYSSELNVNALLLGDSALYLCASSLVGGELFFGEGSRLTVL.